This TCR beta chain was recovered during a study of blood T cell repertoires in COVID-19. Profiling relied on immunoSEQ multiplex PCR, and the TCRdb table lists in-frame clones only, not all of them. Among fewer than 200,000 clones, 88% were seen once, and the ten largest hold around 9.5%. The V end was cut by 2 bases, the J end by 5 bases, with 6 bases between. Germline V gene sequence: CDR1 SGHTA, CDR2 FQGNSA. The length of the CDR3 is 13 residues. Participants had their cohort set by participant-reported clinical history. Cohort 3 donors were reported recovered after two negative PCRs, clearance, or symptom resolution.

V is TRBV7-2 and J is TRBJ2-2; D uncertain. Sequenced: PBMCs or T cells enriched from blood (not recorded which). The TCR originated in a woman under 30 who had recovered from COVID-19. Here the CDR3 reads CASSLSQTGELFF. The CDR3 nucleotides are TGTGCCAGCAGCTTATCCCAGACCGGGGAGCTGTTTTTT.